The present T cell receptor beta chain was sequenced within a study of regulatory T cells in long-lasting Graves disease. Study-level findings and limits: Study was limited to peripheral blood, excluding thyroid tissue.

In building TCR beta libraries, iRepertoire HTBI primers were used together with Arm-PCR of CDR3 regions. Per the study methods: Spanning all samples, the identified segments comprised some 66 TRBV and approximately 14 TRBJ. TCRdb redid the calling of the multiplex PCR reads with MiXCR, one entry per CDR3 protein. The V and J calls shown here were made by TCRdb, not taken from the authors' results. The table lists around 400,000 distinct CDR3 sequences, around 15% of them singletons. This clonotype was seen more than once but under ten times. Its target is unknown. From germline, CDR1 is MNHEY and CDR2 SVGEGT. The CDR3 covers 19 residues. The V gene lost 5 bases and the J gene lost 4 bases, with 24 bases spanning the gap. As for time point: newly diagnosed GD, antithyroid drugs for less than 3 months. Construction of the TCR library relied on RNA isolated from PBMCs. Nine milliliters of peripheral blood were drawn into EDTA tubes.

The sequences come from peripheral blood mononuclear cells (PBMCs), collected at new diagnosis, from a patient treated with antithyroid drugs. This receptor was identified in a female donor with Graves disease. The V gene is TRBV6-2 or TRBV6-3, the J gene TRBJ2-6; a weak D match, TRBD1 (6 bases). DNA of the CDR3: TGTGCCAGCAGTGAATTTGGGGACAAGGGTTGTTCCGGGGCCAACGTCCTGACTTTC. Protein: CASSEFGDKGCSGANVLTF.